Following are 21 T cell receptor beta chains from one sample sequenced in a study of T-cell memory formation after mild COVID-19. One entry per CDR3 protein, called by TCRdb with MiXCR from the 5' RACE reads. The table has some 150,000 distinct CDR3 sequences, 5.5% to 7% seen once. Material: PBMCs or a T cell subset sorted from them (not recorded which). These receptor sequences come from an adult woman who had mild COVID-19 (a few samples of this study predate the infection). Cell type and time point are not known.

This clonotype has a handful of counts. V is TRBV11-3 and J is TRBJ2-2; 7 nucleotides align to TRBD1. V shed 6 bases, J shed 6 bases, and the junction held 16 bases outside the gene matches. This CDR3 is 17 amino acids long. Germline CDR1 and CDR2: SGHNT and YENEEA. CDR3 amino acids: CASSSSPGTVMAGELFF. The DNA for the CDR3 is TGTGCCAGCAGTTCGTCCCCGGGGACAGTGATGGCCGGGGAGCTGTTTTTT.

This clonotype came up many times. The CDR3 loop is CASSVAGTTDTQYF. CDR3 bases: TGTGCCAGCAGCGTAGCCGGGACTACAGATACGCAGTATTTT. V usage is TRBV9 and J usage is TRBJ2-3, with D tentatively TRBD2 (6 bases). V dropped 0 bases and J dropped 3 bases, with 8 bases sitting between them. Germline loops: CDR1 SGDLS, CDR2 YYNGEE. The CDR3 extends over 14 amino acids.

The sample holds a few counts of this clonotype. J is TRBJ2-7 and V is TRBV27, with unresolved D. This CDR3 has 13 amino acids. Trimming stripped 0 bases from V and 4 bases from J, with 7 bases between. Germline CDR1 is MNHEY and CDR2 is SMNVEV (reference sequence). The CDR3 region is CASSLSRVYEQYF. For the CDR3, the DNA is TGTGCCAGCAGTTTATCTCGGGTTTACGAGCAGTACTTC.

This clonotype was detected only a few times. The CDR3 loop is CASSEAGGATEAFF. The DNA for the CDR3 is TGTGCCAGCAGTGAAGCGGGGGGGGCTACTGAAGCTTTCTTT. This chain uses TRBV6-1 with TRBJ1-1, with D possibly TRBD1 on 6 matching bases. Trimming removed 0 bases at V and 5 bases at J, with 10 bases between. CDR1 is MNHNS and CDR2 is SASEGT in the germline V gene. The CDR3 spans 14 residues.

This clonotype was seen at least ten times. V and J are TRBV21-1 and TRBJ1-2. TRBV21-1 is tagged as a pseudogene. The CDR3 is made up of 15 amino acids. The CDR3 DNA sequence: TGTGCCAGCAGCAAAGAGATGGGCACAAGCTATGGCTACACCTTC. Protein product: CASSKEMGTSYGYTF.

This clonotype was detected many times. The chain carries TRBV29-1 and TRBJ1-1; 8 bases align to TRBD1. V lost 4 bases to trimming and J lost 7 bases; unmatched junction nucleotides: 8. This CDR3 has 13 amino acids. Germline V gene lookup returns CDR1 SQVTM and CDR2 ANQGSEA. The CDR3 DNA reads TGCAGCGTTGGAGACAGGGGAGGTGGTGAAGCTTTCTTT. As protein: CSVGDRGGGEAFF.

This clonotype was observed at least ten times. The chain links TRBV21-1 to TRBJ2-5; the D call in the table, TRBD1, was not verified against the DNA. TRBV21-1 is listed as a pseudogene. The CDR3 is made up of 19 amino acids. The CDR3 sequence is CASSRKVNRDRGRYETQYF. In nucleotides, the CDR3 is TGTGCCAGCAGCCGGAAAGTTAACCGGGACAGGGGCCGCTATGAGACCCAGTACTTC.

This clonotype was counted many times. This chain uses TRBV12-3 or TRBV12-4 with TRBJ2-1; unclear D gene. The CDR3 length is 13 residues. V gave up 2 bases and J gave up 6 bases, with 8 bases separating them. The CDR3 DNA follows: TGTGCCAGCAGTTTATTAAGCCGCAATGAGCAGTTCTTC. Encoded protein: CASSLLSRNEQFF.

This clonotype appeared many times. The chain has TRBV4-3 and TRBJ2-1; TRBD2 aligns across 11 bases. This CDR3 is built from 17 residues. Per germline, CDR1 LGHNA and CDR2 YSLEER. Trimming took 3 bases from V and 7 from J; bases not matched to a gene: 11. The CDR3 DNA sequence: TGCGCCAGCAGCCAGGGGCTAGCGGGAGGTAATTATAATGAGCAGTTCTTC. Its translation: CASSQGLAGGNYNEQFF.

This chain joins TRBV7-9 and TRBJ1-2; D possibly corresponds to TRBD1 (6 bases). This CDR3 region has 14 residues. V was clipped by 5 bases and J by 3 bases, with 13 bases between them. CDR1 and CDR2 from the germline V gene are SEHNR and FQNEAQ (reference sequence). The CDR3 region is CASSQGTTYYGYTF. CDR3 DNA sequence: TGTGCCAGCAGCCAAGGGACAACCTACTATGGCTACACCTTC.

The table lists this clonotype with many counts. J is TRBJ1-4 and V is TRBV9; no clear D. Germline CDR1 SGDLS, CDR2 YYNGEE. The CDR3 contains 14 residues. V lost 2 bases, J lost 7 bases, and 12 bases lay in between. CDR3: CASSVGRGGEKLFF. The DNA for the CDR3 is TGTGCCAGCAGCGTGGGCCGCGGCGGTGAAAAACTGTTTTTT.

In regard to this clonotype: This clone may be a read error of a much larger clone one base away. The chain employs TRBV12-3 or TRBV12-4 and TRBJ2-5, with D uncertain. The V end lost 8 bases, the J end lost 8 bases, and 18 bases lay between the germline ends. The CDR3 is 13 residues long. The CDR3, as DNA: TGTGCCAGCCAGGCGAGGATTCTGGATACCCAGTACTTC. Residues: CASQARILDTQYF.

This clonotype was picked up many times. CDR3 residues: CASSSRLETVPPRNEQFF. In nucleotides, the CDR3 is TGTGCCAGCAGTTCCCGATTGGAAACAGTTCCCCCTCGGAATGAGCAGTTCTTC. The chain couples TRBV25-1 to TRBJ2-1; D not certain. CDR1 and CDR2 from the germline V gene are MGHDK and SYGVNS. Trimming left V 5 bases short and J 7 bases short, with 27 bases between. The CDR3 length is 18 residues.

This clonotype came up many times. This chain connects TRBV12-3 or TRBV12-4 to TRBJ2-7; TRBD2 matches at 10 bases. Trimming took 5 bases from V and 2 from J; bases not matched to a gene: 9. CDR3 length: 16 residues. In DNA form, the CDR3 reads TGTGCCAGCAGTCCAAGTGGGACTAGCGCAACCTACGAGCAGTACTTC. This codes for CASSPSGTSATYEQYF.

Ten or more counts support this clonotype. The V and J genes are TRBV7-3 and TRBJ1-1, with D possibly matching TRBD1 (5 bases). This CDR3 spans 13 amino acids. The V gene's germline CDR1 is SGHTA and CDR2 FQGTGA. Trimming removed 5 bases from V and 4 bases from J, with 11 bases in between. CDR3 DNA: TGTGCCAGCAGCGAGTACAGGACCACTGAAGCTTTCTTT. Residues: CASSEYRTTEAFF.

The sample holds a few counts of this clonotype. The chain carries TRBV12-3 or TRBV12-4 and TRBJ2-5; 13 bases match TRBD2. J was trimmed by 2 bases and V by 7 bases; bases with no gene match: 4. The CDR3 covers 15 residues. CDR3 sequence reads: CASTQLAGGQETQYF. In DNA form, the CDR3 reads TGTGCCAGCACCCAACTAGCGGGAGGGCAAGAGACCCAGTACTTC.

The sample holds many counts of this clonotype. The chain employs TRBV15 and TRBJ2-3, with D perhaps TRBD1 (5 bases). V gave up 1 base and J gave up 4 bases, with 12 bases separating them. The CDR3 runs 15 residues. CDR1 LNHNV and CDR2 YYDKDF come from the germline V gene (reference sequence). The CDR3 protein is CATSRGSGNADTQYF. CDR3 DNA: TGTGCCACCAGCAGAGGGTCAGGGAACGCAGATACGCAGTATTTT.

The sample holds a few counts of this clonotype. This rearrangement joins TRBV29-1 to TRBJ1-2; 7 bases line up with TRBD1. This CDR3 region has 16 residues. CDR1 is SQVTM and CDR2 is ANQGSEA in the germline V gene. V was pared by 6 bases and J by 1 base, with 14 bases of the junction left unmatched. The CDR3 DNA is TGCAGCGTCACTGTGAGTGCGGGGACAGTTAACTATGGCTACACCTTC. Amino acids: CSVTVSAGTVNYGYTF.

This clonotype was counted a few times. J is TRBJ1-2 and V is TRBV2, with D uncertain. The ends were cut back, 3 bases at V and 4 bases at J, with 9 bases in the middle. The CDR3 is 13 amino acids. From germline, CDR1 is SNHLY and CDR2 FYNNEI. In nucleotides, the CDR3 is TGTGCCAGCAGTGACGTAGGGCCCTATGGCTACACCTTC. Its protein product is CASSDVGPYGYTF.

There are many counts of this clonotype. V gene TRBV12-3 or TRBV12-4 combines with J gene TRBJ2-1; D uncertain. Trimming stripped 8 bases from V and 2 bases from J, with 13 bases between. CDR3 size: 14 residues. The CDR3 coding sequence is TGTGCCAGCGCCCTGGCGGTCCCCTACAATGAGCAGTTCTTC. Residues: CASALAVPYNEQFF.

This CDR3 reads CASSLAGSGSGELFF. DNA for the CDR3: TGTGCCAGCAGCTTAGCCGGCTCTGGGAGCGGGGAGCTGTTTTTT. V gene TRBV7-9 combines with J gene TRBJ2-2, with a tentative D call TRBD2 (5 bases). V dropped 0 bases and J dropped 7 bases, with 12 bases sitting between them. Looked up from germline, CDR1 is SEHNR and CDR2 is FQNEAQ (reference sequence). CDR3 length: 15 residues.